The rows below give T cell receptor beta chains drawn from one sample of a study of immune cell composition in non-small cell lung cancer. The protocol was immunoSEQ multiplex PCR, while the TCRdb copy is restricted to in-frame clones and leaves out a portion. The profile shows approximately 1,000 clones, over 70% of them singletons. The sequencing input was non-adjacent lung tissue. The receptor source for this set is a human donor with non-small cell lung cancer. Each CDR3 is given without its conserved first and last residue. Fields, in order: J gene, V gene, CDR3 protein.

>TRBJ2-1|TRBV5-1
AAPGGEQF
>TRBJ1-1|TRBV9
ASSVGSGFTEAF
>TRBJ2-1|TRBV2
ASIPYSDTSGAYNEQF
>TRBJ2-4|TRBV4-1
ASSQDQGAAKNIQY
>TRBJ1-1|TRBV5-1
ASSLAGQALNTEAF
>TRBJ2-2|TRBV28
ASSRTSGNTGELF
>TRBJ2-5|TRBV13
ASSLRQGAEETQY
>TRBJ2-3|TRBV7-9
ASSLAVDYTDTQY
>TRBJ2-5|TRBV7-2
ASRRTGEETQY
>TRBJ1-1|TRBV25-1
ASSARQGEGTEAF
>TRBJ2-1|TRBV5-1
ASSLEGSGIRNEQF
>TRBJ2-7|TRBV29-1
SVQIPGRGKEQY
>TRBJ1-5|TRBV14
ASSQTRGQGRNQPQH
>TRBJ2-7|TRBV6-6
ASSYRQGYEQY
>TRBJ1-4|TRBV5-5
ASSSTGGSNEKLF
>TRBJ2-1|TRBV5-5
ASSPGLSGEQF
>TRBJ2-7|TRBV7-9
ASSPGRYEQY
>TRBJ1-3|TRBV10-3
AISELQSNTIY
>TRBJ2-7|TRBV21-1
ASSTFRRDSYEQY
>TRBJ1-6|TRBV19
ASSIVEGSTSPLH
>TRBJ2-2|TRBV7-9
ASSSSAFAGGPVTGELF
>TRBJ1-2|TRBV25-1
ASSDSAGAGIYGYT
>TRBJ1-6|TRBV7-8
ASSSAPVGSPLH
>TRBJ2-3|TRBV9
ASSREGARLDTQY
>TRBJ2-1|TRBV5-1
ASSDREVGVSYNGQF
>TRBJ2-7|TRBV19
ASSYGTGGEEY
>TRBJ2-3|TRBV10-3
AIRTSAGTGFTDTQY
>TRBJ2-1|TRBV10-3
AISESMTGEYNEQF
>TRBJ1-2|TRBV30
AWSVPPDRDGYT
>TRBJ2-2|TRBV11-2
ASSFDGGDTGELF
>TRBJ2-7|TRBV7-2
ASSLQGGGIGYEQY
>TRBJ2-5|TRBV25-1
ASSEPSSGKETQY
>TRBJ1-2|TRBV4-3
ASSPTGGVNYGYT
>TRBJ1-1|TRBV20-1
SAAKRDEAF
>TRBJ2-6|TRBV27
ASSPTAENWGFGANVLT
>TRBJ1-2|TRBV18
ASLGQGQGDYGYT
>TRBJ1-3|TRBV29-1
SASGTGVGNTIY
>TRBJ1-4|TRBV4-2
ASSQTIQGLEKLF
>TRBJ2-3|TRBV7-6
ASSLGLAGSTDTQY
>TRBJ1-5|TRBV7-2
ASSSTGGNQPQH
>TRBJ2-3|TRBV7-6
ASSLRLGTDTQY
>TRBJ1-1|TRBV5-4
ASGGSTEAF
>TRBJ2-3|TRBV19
ASSIQGSNTQY
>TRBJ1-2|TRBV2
ASFTTKLIYGYT
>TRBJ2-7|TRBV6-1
ASRVLSGVNEQY
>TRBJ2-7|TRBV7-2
ASSLDLLAGTLEQY
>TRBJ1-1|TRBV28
ASSSHRGLSVKAF
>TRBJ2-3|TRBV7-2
ASSPLVASADTQY
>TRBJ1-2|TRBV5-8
ASSPLGGQRNYGYT
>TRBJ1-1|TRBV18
ASSPKPGQGATEAF
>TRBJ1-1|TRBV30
AFRQGSTEAF